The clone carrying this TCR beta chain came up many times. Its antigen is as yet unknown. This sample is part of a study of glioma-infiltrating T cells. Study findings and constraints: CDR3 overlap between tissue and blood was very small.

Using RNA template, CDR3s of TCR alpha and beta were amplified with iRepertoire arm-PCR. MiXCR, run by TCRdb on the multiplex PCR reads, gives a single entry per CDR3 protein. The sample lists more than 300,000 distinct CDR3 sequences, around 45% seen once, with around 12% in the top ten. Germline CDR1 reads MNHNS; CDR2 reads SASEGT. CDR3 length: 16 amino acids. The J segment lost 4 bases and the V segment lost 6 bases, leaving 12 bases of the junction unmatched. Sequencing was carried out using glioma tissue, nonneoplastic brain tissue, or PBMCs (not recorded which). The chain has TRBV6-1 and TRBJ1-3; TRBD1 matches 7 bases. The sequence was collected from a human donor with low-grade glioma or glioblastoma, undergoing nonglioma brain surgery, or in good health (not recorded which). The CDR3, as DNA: TGTGCCAGCAGCCCTTATTCGACAGGGAGCGGAAACACCATATATTTT. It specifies CASSPYSTGSGNTIYF.